Given below is one TCR beta chain in context. The clone's antigen remains unknown. Base qualities are missing; no much larger clone stands one base away. These data belong to a study of T cell responses to AZD1222 COVID-19 vaccine (dated by TCRdb to 2020 to 2022). Looking at the study overall: TCR sequencing was performed for about 250 trial participants, of whom about 200 were given two doses of AZD1222 and roughly 25 were given two doses of MenACWY control vaccine. Trial participants were enrolled by age into 18-55, 56-69 and 70-plus year subgroups, with roughly 150, 30 and 60 TCR-sequenced participants respectively. The research as a whole found: No day 14 peak-response samples were available, so repertoires were characterized only after the peak T cell response. Conclusions about previously exposed vaccinees are limited, since just six AZD1222 recipients were seropositive for SARS-CoV-2 at baseline. In the small 56-69-year group, the increase in depth fell short of significance, most likely because of low power. Spike-specific TCR breadth and depth rose significantly after two AZD1222 doses compared with day 0 and with MenACWY recipients. Participants were mostly white British and included more females than males, and it was suggested by the authors that clonal diversity may have been underestimated. Reportedly, close to half of the unique spike-specific TCRs recognized epitopes lying outside the regions that are mutated in the B.1.351 and B.1.1.7 variants. The vaccine-associated CD4 TCRs covered the entire spike protein, and the dominant responses fell in regions 160-218 and 743-854.

V and J lose 0 bases and 2 bases, and a span of 6 bases separates them. Its CDR3 holds 13 amino acids, cysteine through phenylalanine. This entry keeps only the CDR3 DNA: 39 bases, framed from base 1. Per the germline V gene (reference sequence), SGHNT is the CDR1 and YYREEE is the CDR2. The time point tag for this specimen amounts to: baseline before first vaccination. The label giving this sample's treatment or condition can be read as: meningococcal conjugate vaccine given as trial control. Samples from vaccinated people were obtained from the UK trials COV001 and COV002, which included a single-blind randomized controlled phase 2/3 trial of AZD1222 (ChAdOx1 nCoV-19) in healthy adults. For TCRbeta chain sequencing, PBMC samples were collected from trial participants at day 0 and at day 28 after the second dose. The CDR3 regions of human TCRbeta chains were analyzed by immunosequencing. The original methods were these. Repertoire TCRs were checked for matches against a reference library of SARS-CoV-2-specific TCRs that had been generated using the MIRA antigen-specificity platform. Breadth was defined as the fraction of unique TCRs that were SARS-CoV-2-associated, and depth was defined as the fraction of total T cells that were SARS-CoV-2-associated. Using the MIRA data, every spike-specific TCR was mapped to the spike region that the TCR reacted to and assigned to either a CD4 or a CD8 class. Log10-transformed breadth and depth values were compared by one-way ANOVA with Sidak's multiple comparisons tests. Drawn from immuneACCESS, this table holds only the in-frame rearrangements with V and J called that TCRdb kept. Clones are partly lost; checked studies trace under half to an unresolved V gene and leave the rest unexplained. V, J and clone size are taken as reported in that table, and D and trimming were inferred from the DNA itself. Here the sample has approximately 220,000 clones; about 92% occur a single time. The ten largest clones add up to approximately 1% of the sample.

This TCR was sampled from an adult in good health. The chain employs TRBV5-4 and TRBJ2-7; no D gene call is confident. The material sequenced was peripheral blood, taken on day 0 of MenACWY control vaccination. The CDR3 protein: CASSLDSTYEQYF. The DNA sequence is as follows: TGTGCCAGCAGCTTGGATAGCACCTACGAGCAGTACTTC.